A single sample gave rise to the 30 T cell receptor beta chains below, sequenced in a study of post-analysis software for immune sequencing data. These receptors' targets are unknown. The authors incorporated unique molecular identifiers into the TCR beta cDNA libraries. TCRdb reprocessed the PCR reads via MiXCR and lists one record per CDR3 protein. The table has about half a million distinct CDR3 sequences, nearly 45% seen once. General study points: Compared with controls, patients had more of about 5 TRBV segments, including TRBV5-6, TRBV5-1 and TRBV20-1.

The sample taken for sequencing was blood. These TCRs come from a girl aged 5 to 17 with multiple sclerosis.

This clonotype was seen a handful of times. V usage is TRBV5-1 and J usage is TRBJ2-4; TRBD1 matches at 10 bases. The CDR3 loop spans 15 amino acids. Germline trimming cut 4 bases from V and 6 bases from J; bases unmatched to any gene: 7. Germline V gives CDR1 SGHRS, CDR2 YFSETQ. CDR3 in DNA: TGCGCCAGCAGCCCGCGGACAGGGGGACCAAACATTCAGTACTTC. As protein: CASSPRTGGPNIQYF.

The rearrangement uses TRBV5-1 and TRBJ2-7, with D perhaps matching TRBD1 or TRBD2 (5 bases each). Trimming shortened V by 2 bases and J by 2 bases, and 11 bases separated the two germline ends. CDR1 and CDR2 (germline): SGHRS, YFSETQ. The CDR3 totals 14 residues. The DNA for the CDR3 is TGCGCCAGCAGCTTTACATCGGGGCCCTACGAGCAGTACTTC. Residues: CASSFTSGPYEQYF.

The rearrangement links TRBV29-1 to TRBJ2-1, with D possibly being TRBD1 or TRBD2 (7 bases each). This CDR3 region has 14 residues. Trimming removed 6 bases at V and 10 bases at J, with 22 bases between. Germline V gene sequence: CDR1 SQVTM, CDR2 ANQGSEA. CDR3 protein: CSVARGGISYEQFF. The CDR3 region has the DNA TGCAGCGTCGCCAGGGGGGGGATCTCGTACGAGCAGTTCTTC.

The chain has TRBV20-1 and TRBJ2-7; no reliable D call. V lost 2 bases to trimming and J lost 4 bases, with 9 bases between them. The germline gives CDR1 DFQATT, CDR2 SNEGSKA (reference sequence). This CDR3 is 12 amino acids long. Here the CDR3 DNA reads TGCAGTGCTAGATGTCTCTCTTACGAGCAGTACTTC. Translated, it gives CSARCLSYEQYF.

This clonotype was detected only a few times. This chain joins TRBV4-1 and TRBJ2-3, with 8 positions matching TRBD2. The CDR3 length is 15 residues. Per germline, CDR1 MGHRA and CDR2 YSYEKL. Trimming cost V 4 bases and J 4 bases; bases outside gene matches: 7. The CDR3 DNA is TGCGCCAGCAGCCGCTCAGCGGGAGAGCCAGATACGCAGTATTTT. This codes for CASSRSAGEPDTQYF.

This clonotype appeared a few times. This chain uses TRBV5-1 with TRBJ2-3, with 10 bases matching TRBD2. The ends lost 1 base at V and 4 bases at J; junction bases unmatched: 3. Germline V lookup: CDR1 SGHRS, CDR2 YFSETQ. The CDR3 sequence is 15 residues long. In nucleotides, the CDR3 is TGCGCCAGCAGCTTGCTAGCGGGAGCTTCAGATACGCAGTATTTT. Translated: CASSLLAGASDTQYF. The entire variable domain, with the rest obtained from reference TRBV5-1 and TRBJ2-3, is as follows: KAGVTQTPRYLIKTRGQQVTLSCSPISGHRSVSWYQQTPGQGLQFLFEYFSETQRNKGNFPGRFSGRQFSNSRSEMNVSTLELGDSALYLCASSLLAGASDTQYFGPGTRLTVL.

The chain recombines TRBV3-1 with TRBJ2-7, with 10 bases identical to TRBD1. Germline-derived CDR1 and CDR2 are LGHDT and YNNKEL (reference sequence). With V trimmed by 8 bases and J by 4 bases, 8 bases remained unmatched. The CDR3 sequence is 14 residues long. The CDR3 nucleotides are TGTGCCAGCGGGGACAGGGGAACTACTTACGAGCAGTACTTC. It codes for CASGDRGTTYEQYF.

A few counts support this clonotype. A read error may produce the germline difference seen at one junction end. CDR3 amino acids: CTSGDGTTSTDTQYF. The CDR3 DNA is TGCACCAGCGGGGATGGGACTACTAGCACAGATACGCAGTATTTT. The chain carries TRBV5-1 and TRBJ2-3; 7 bases line up with TRBD2. CDR1 is SGHRS and CDR2 is YFSETQ in the germline V gene. The CDR3 loop spans 15 amino acids.

This clonotype was counted only a few times. The chain employs TRBV19 and TRBJ1-2, with 7 bases that match TRBD1. The CDR3 runs 13 residues. The ends lost 8 bases at V and 8 bases at J; junction bases unmatched: 11. Germline assignment: CDR1 LNHDA and CDR2 SQIVND (reference sequence). CDR3 nucleotides: TGTGCCAGTGCCCTTGACAGGGAGAGCGGCTACACCTTC. Translation gives CASALDRESGYTF.

This clonotype has just a few counts. A junction boundary mismatches the germline segment, possibly from a read error. V usage is TRBV9 and J usage is TRBJ1-6; D remains ambiguous. The V gene's germline CDR1 is SGDLS and CDR2 YYNGEE. The CDR3 contains 12 residues. The CDR3 sequence is CASSSSNSPLHF. CDR3 DNA sequence: TGTGCCAGCAGCTCCTCTAATTCACCCCTCCACTTT.

This chain joins TRBV6-5 and TRBJ2-7; D unclear. The germline V gene encodes CDR1 MNHEY and CDR2 SVGAGI. The CDR3 consists of 15 residues. Trimming removed 0 bases from V and 7 bases from J, with 16 bases in between. The CDR3 reads CASSYSGGRVVEQYF. The CDR3 DNA is TGTGCCAGCAGTTACTCAGGCGGTAGAGTGGTTGAGCAGTACTTC.

A few counts support this clonotype. The gene calls are TRBV10-3 and TRBJ2-1; 8 nucleotides match TRBD2. Germline lookup yields CDR1 ENHRY and CDR2 SYGVKD. Trimming took 1 base from V and 7 from J; bases not matched to a gene: 6. The length of the CDR3 is 15 residues. CDR3 sequence (DNA): TGTGCCATCAGTGAGTGGGCTAGCGGGCAGAATGAGCAGTTCTTC. Translation gives CAISEWASGQNEQFF.

This chain links TRBV7-2 with TRBJ1-5, with D tentatively TRBD1 (5 bases). V lost 1 base to trimming and J lost 2 bases, with 9 bases between them. The CDR3 loop spans 15 amino acids. Looked up from germline, CDR1 is SGHTA and CDR2 is FQGNSA. In nucleotides, the CDR3 is TGTGCCAGCAGCTTAGTTAGCAGGGGCAATCAGCCCCAGCATTTT. Translated: CASSLVSRGNQPQHF.

V gene TRBV29-1 combines with J gene TRBJ1-1; TRBD1 matches 12 bases. Germline trimming cut 7 bases from V and 0 bases from J; bases unmatched to any gene: 3. Per germline, CDR1 SQVTM and CDR2 ANQGSEA. The CDR3 length is 14 residues. As DNA, the CDR3 is TGCAGCGCCGGGACAGGGGGCTTGAACACTGAAGCTTTCTTT. Amino acid sequence: CSAGTGGLNTEAFF.

The J gene is TRBJ1-1, the V gene TRBV7-2; no reliable D call. Germline V gives CDR1 SGHTA, CDR2 FQGNSA. The germline V and J ends were trimmed by 8 bases and 5 bases, with 21 bases remaining between them. The CDR3 has 15 amino acids. The CDR3 spells CASLPVGPGLTEAFF. CDR3 in DNA: TGTGCCAGCCTCCCCGTTGGACCGGGTTTGACTGAAGCTTTCTTT.

This clonotype was observed a few times. The J gene is TRBJ2-7, the V gene TRBV7-9; no clear D gene. The CDR3 runs to 15 residues. Germline CDR1 is SEHNR and CDR2 is FQNEAQ (reference sequence). Trimming pared 3 bases from V and 2 bases from J, leaving 14 bases between. DNA for the CDR3: TGTGCCAGCAGCTTGGCAGAGGACGGACCCTACGAGCAGTACTTC. It encodes CASSLAEDGPYEQYF.

The V call is TRBV12-3 or TRBV12-4, the J call TRBJ1-5; D ambiguous. Trimming removed 7 bases from V and 0 bases from J, with 19 bases in between. The CDR3 has 17 amino acids. This CDR3 reads CASTFGRGSNSNQPQHF. The CDR3 bases are TGTGCCAGCACCTTTGGGAGAGGTTCTAATAGCAATCAGCCCCAGCATTTT.

This clonotype appeared a few times. V usage is TRBV7-9 and J usage is TRBJ2-4, with 9 bases fitting TRBD2. With V trimmed by 0 bases and J by 0 bases, 3 bases remained unmatched. The CDR3 contains 17 residues. In germline, CDR1 is SEHNR, CDR2 FQNEAQ (reference sequence). The CDR3 protein is CASSLALAGIAKNIQYF. In DNA form, the CDR3 reads TGTGCCAGCAGCTTAGCTCTAGCGGGAATAGCCAAAAACATTCAGTACTTC.

This sequence joins TRBV20-1 and TRBJ2-7; 8 bases fit TRBD1. The last part of the DNA fits TRBJ2-5 better; the J call may be wrong. Per the germline V gene, CDR1 is DFQATT and CDR2 is SNEGSKA (reference sequence). The CDR3 is 14 residues long. CDR3 nucleotide sequence: TGCAGTGCTAGACCCCCAGGGGGCGCCGAGACCCAGTACTTC. It is translated as CSARPPGGAETQYF.

This clonotype was seen only a few times. This chain joins TRBV5-8 and TRBJ2-5; 9 bases fit TRBD2. The CDR3 extends over 15 amino acids. The ends lost 6 bases at V and 1 base at J; junction bases unmatched: 7. Germline V gene sequence: CDR1 SGHTS, CDR2 YDEGEE. The CDR3 DNA is TGTGCCAGCACCCGCCTACTAGCGGGCCAAGAGACCCAGTACTTC. Its translation is CASTRLLAGQETQYF.

The V and J genes are TRBV20-1 and TRBJ2-7; 14 bases agree with TRBD2. Germline loops: CDR1 DFQATT, CDR2 SNEGSKA (reference sequence). The V segment lost 2 bases and the J segment 3 bases; nucleotides outside the gene matches: 3. CDR3 length: 15 residues. The CDR3 nucleotides are TGCAGTGCTAGAAGACTAGCGGGAGGGAACTACGAGCAGTACTTC. It is translated as CSARRLAGGNYEQYF.

This clonotype was counted a few times. The chain recombines TRBV20-1 with TRBJ1-2; D is undetermined. Germline V lookup: CDR1 DFQATT, CDR2 SNEGSKA (reference sequence). CDR3 size: 13 residues. Trimming took 1 base from V and 5 from J, leaving 11 bases between them. The CDR3 nucleotides read TGCAGTGCTAGAGGGAACAGAGCTTATGGCTACACCTTC. It encodes CSARGNRAYGYTF.

This rearrangement joins TRBV20-1 to TRBJ2-3; maybe TRBD2 (5 bases). V dropped 4 bases and J dropped 4 bases, with 12 bases sitting between them. This CDR3 comprises 13 residues. The germline CDR1 and CDR2 sequences are DFQATT and SNEGSKA (reference sequence). The CDR3 sequence: CSAILDLADTQYF. As DNA, the CDR3 is TGCAGTGCTATACTGGACTTGGCAGATACGCAGTATTTT.

The CDR3 nucleotides read TGTGCCAGCACCCCCCTTTTGGGACCAAACACTGAAGCTTTCTTT. Residues: CASTPLLGPNTEAFF. The genes are TRBV6-2 or TRBV6-3 and TRBJ1-1; D is possibly TRBD1 (5 bases). Trimming shortened V by 7 bases and J by 2 bases, and 17 bases separated the two germline ends. The length of the CDR3 is 15 residues. The germline CDR1 and CDR2 sequences are MNHEY and SVGEGT.

V is TRBV7-9 and J is TRBJ1-4, with TRBD1 as a possible D gene (6 bases). Trimming cost V 5 bases and J 10 bases, with 17 bases left between them. There are 14 residues in the CDR3. Germline CDR1 SEHNR, CDR2 FQNEAQ (reference sequence). The CDR3 sequence is CASSPPDRSGKLFF. CDR3 DNA: TGTGCCAGCAGCCCGCCGGACAGATCGGGAAAACTGTTTTTT.

This clonotype was picked up a small number of times. This sequence joins TRBV20-1 and TRBJ2-1; the match to TRBD2 covers 9 bases. The germline V gene encodes CDR1 DFQATT and CDR2 SNEGSKA (reference sequence). The CDR3 length is 15 residues. The V gene end was trimmed by 2 bases and the J gene end by 10 bases; junction bases not matched to a gene: 12. CDR3 bases: TGCAGTGCTAGAACGCCAGCGGGAGGTCCCGGGGAGCAGTTCTTC. Its translation: CSARTPAGGPGEQFF.

The chain is built from TRBV5-1 and TRBJ2-5, with D perhaps TRBD2 (6 bases). V was clipped by 0 bases and J by 0 bases, with 12 bases between them. This CDR3 comprises 16 residues. The germline gives CDR1 SGHRS, CDR2 YFSETQ. CDR3 DNA sequence: TGCGCCAGCAGCTTGGGGTTTGGGGGGAACCAAGAGACCCAGTACTTC. Its protein is CASSLGFGGNQETQYF.

The chain recombines TRBV6-2 or TRBV6-3 with TRBJ2-1, with a possible D match to TRBD2 (6 bases). Germline CDR1 is MNHEY and CDR2 is SVGEGT. Deletions cut 3 bases from V and 8 bases from J, with 17 bases between. This CDR3 contains 15 residues. DNA of the CDR3: TGTGCCAGCAGTTATCGCCGGGACTCCAGGTATGAGCAGTTCTTC. Its protein product is CASSYRRDSRYEQFF.

The CDR3 is CSASGGPKLGYGYTF. The CDR3 nucleotides are TGCAGTGCTAGTGGGGGGCCCAAGCTCGGCTATGGCTACACCTTC. The V and J genes are TRBV20-1 and TRBJ1-2; tentatively, D is TRBD1 (6 bases). This CDR3 region has 15 residues. Trimming took 3 bases from V and 4 from J, leaving 18 bases between them. Germline V gene lookup returns CDR1 DFQATT and CDR2 SNEGSKA (reference sequence).

The chain is built from TRBV27 and TRBJ1-1; maybe TRBD1 (5 bases). V was pared by 7 bases and J by 1 base, with 16 bases between. CDR1 is MNHEY and CDR2 is SMNVEV in the germline V gene (reference sequence). CDR3 length: 15 amino acids. CDR3 coding DNA: TGTGCCAGCAAGTTCCGTGGCGGGGGGAACACTGAAGCTTTCTTT. Translated, it gives CASKFRGGGNTEAFF.